This T cell receptor beta chain was documented in a study of T-cell reconstitution after alpha-beta-depleted transplantation in children. Study-wide points: It was surviving recipient T cells and thymic progenitors that gave some patients high TCRbeta diversity at day 60. One year after transplant, T-cell counts and diversity came mostly from newly produced T cells. There were reportedly several hundred expanded graft clones from which alpha-beta T cells came about two months after transplant.

The TCRbeta library incorporated unique molecular identifiers. TCRdb reprocessed the PCR reads via MiXCR and lists one record per CDR3 protein. The table lists some 180,000 distinct CDR3 sequences, around 7% of them singletons. This CDR3 is 15 amino acids long. In germline, CDR1 is SGHRS, CDR2 YFSETQ. Trimming stripped 6 bases from V and 1 base from J, with 16 bases between. As to this clonotype: The antigen remains unidentified.

The V call is TRBV5-1, the J call TRBJ1-1, with TRBD1 as a possible D gene (6 bases). The clonotype was recovered from a boy aged 2 to 9 with acute lymphoblastic leukemia, due to receive a stem cell transplant. Sequenced here: PBMCs, sampled before TCRalphabeta/CD19-depleted stem cell transplant. CDR3 sequence reads: CASTWGAAENTEAFF. The DNA for the CDR3 is TGCGCCAGCACGTGGGGGGCCGCAGAGAACACTGAAGCTTTCTTT.